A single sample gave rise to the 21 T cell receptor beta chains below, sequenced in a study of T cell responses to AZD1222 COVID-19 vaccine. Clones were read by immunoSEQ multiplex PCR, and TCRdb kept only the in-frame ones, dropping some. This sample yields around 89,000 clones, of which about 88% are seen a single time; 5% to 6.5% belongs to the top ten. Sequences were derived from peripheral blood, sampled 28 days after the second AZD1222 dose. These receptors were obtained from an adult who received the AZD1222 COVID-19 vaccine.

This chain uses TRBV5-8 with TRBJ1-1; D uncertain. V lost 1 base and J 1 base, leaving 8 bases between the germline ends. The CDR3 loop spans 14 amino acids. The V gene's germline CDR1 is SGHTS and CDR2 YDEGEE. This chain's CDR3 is CASSLWLQNTEAFF. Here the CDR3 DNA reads TGTGCCAGCAGCTTGTGGTTGCAGAACACTGAAGCTTTCTTT.

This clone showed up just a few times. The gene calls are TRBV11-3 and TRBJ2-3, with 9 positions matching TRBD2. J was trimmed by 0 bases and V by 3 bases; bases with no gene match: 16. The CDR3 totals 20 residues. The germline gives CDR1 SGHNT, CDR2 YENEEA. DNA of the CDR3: TGTGCCAGCAGCTTTTTTATAGCGGGGGCAACCGGGTTTAGCACAGATACGCAGTATTTT. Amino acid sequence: CASSFFIAGATGFSTDTQYF. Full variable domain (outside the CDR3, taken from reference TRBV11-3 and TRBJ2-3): EAGVVQSPRYKIIEKKQPVAFWCNPISGHNTLYWYLQNLGQGPELLIRYENEEAVDDSQLPKDRFSAERLKGVDSTLKIQPAELGDSAVYLCASSFFIAGATGFSTDTQYFGPGTRLTVL.

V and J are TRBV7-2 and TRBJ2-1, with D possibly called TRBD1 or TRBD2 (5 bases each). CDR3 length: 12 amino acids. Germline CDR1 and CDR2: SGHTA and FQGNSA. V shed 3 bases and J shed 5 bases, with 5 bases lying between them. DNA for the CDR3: TGTGCCAGCAGCTTGGGACACAATGAGCAGTTCTTC. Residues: CASSLGHNEQFF. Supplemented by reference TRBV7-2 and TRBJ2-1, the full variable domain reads GAGVSQSPSNKVTEKGKDVELRCDPISGHTALYWYRQSLGQGLEFLIYFQGNSAPDKSGLPSDRFSAERTGGSVSTLTIQRTQQEDSAVYLCASSLGHNEQFFGPGTRLTVL.

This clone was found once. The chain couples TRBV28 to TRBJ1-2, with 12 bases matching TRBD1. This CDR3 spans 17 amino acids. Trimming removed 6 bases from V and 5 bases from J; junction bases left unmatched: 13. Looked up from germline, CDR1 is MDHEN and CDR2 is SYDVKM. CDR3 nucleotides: TGTGCCAGCAGGATACCGGGACAGGGGGCGATAGGGTATGGCTACACCTTC. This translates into CASRIPGQGAIGYGYTF.

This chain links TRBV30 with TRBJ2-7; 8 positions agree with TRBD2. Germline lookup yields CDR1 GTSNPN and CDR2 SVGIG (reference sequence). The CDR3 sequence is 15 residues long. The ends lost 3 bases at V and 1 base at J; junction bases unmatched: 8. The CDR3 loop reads CAWRLKRGPSYEQYF. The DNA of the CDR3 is TGTGCCTGGAGGCTAAAGCGGGGGCCTTCCTACGAGCAGTACTTC.

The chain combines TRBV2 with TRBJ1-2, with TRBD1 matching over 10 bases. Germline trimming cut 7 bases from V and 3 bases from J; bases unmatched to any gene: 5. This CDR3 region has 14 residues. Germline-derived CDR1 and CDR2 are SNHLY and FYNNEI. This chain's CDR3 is CASTTGGSYYGYTF. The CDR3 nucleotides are TGTGCCAGCACGACAGGGGGCAGTTACTATGGCTACACCTTC.

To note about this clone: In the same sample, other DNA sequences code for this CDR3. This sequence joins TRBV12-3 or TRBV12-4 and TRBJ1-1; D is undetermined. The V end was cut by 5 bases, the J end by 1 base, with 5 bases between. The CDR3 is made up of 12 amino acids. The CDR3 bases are TGTGCCAGCAGTCGGGGGAACACTGAAGCTTTCTTT. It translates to CASSRGNTEAFF.

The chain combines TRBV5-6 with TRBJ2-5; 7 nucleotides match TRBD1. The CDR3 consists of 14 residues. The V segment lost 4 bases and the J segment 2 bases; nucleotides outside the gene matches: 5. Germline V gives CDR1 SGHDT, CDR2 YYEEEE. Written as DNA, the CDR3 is TGTGCCAGCAGCAGCCGGGACAGACAAGAGACCCAGTACTTC. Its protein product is CASSSRDRQETQYF.

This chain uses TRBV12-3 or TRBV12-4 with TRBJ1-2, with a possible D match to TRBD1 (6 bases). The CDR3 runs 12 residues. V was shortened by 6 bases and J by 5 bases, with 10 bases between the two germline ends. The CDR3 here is CASSKQGYGYTF. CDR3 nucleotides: TGTGCCAGCAGCAAACAGGGTTATGGCTACACCTTC.

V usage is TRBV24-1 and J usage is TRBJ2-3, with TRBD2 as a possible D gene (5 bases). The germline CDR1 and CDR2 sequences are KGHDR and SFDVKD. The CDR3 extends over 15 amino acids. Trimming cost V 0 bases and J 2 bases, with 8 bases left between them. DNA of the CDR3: TGTGCCACCAGTGATTTGGGGAGAGACACAGATACGCAGTATTTT. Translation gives CATSDLGRDTDTQYF.

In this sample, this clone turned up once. In DNA, the CDR3 is TGTGCCGGACGAAAACAGGGCATCTCCTACGAGCAGTACTTC. It encodes CAGRKQGISYEQYF. This chain joins TRBV2 and TRBJ2-7; D perhaps matches TRBD1 (6 bases). The germline V gene has CDR1 SNHLY and CDR2 FYNNEI. The CDR3 loop spans 14 amino acids. Trimming pared 11 bases from V and 0 bases from J, leaving 17 bases between.

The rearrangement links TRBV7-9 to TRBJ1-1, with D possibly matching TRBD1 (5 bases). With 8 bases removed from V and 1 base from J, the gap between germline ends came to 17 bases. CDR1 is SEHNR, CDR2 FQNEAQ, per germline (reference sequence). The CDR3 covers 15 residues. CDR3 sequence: CASLPLPGKNTEAFF. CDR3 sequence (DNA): TGTGCCAGCCTGCCTCTTCCAGGGAAGAACACTGAAGCTTTCTTT.

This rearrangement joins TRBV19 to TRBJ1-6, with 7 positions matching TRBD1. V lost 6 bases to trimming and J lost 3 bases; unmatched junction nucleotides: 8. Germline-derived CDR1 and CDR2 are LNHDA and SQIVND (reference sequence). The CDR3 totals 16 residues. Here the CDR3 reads CASRDDRAIYNSPLHF. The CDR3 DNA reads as TGTGCCAGTAGGGACGACAGGGCCATCTATAATTCACCCCTCCACTTT.

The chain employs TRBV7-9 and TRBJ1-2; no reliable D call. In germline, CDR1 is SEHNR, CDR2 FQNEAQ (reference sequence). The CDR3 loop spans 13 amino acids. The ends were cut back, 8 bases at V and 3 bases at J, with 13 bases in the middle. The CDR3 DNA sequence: TGTGCCAGCGGAGGGCGGACCTACTATGGCTACACCTTC. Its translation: CASGGRTYYGYTF.

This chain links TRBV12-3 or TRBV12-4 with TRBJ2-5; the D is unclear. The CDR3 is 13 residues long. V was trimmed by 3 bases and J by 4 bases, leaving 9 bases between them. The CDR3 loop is CASSFLSTETQYF. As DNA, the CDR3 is TGTGCCAGCAGTTTCCTCTCTACAGAGACCCAGTACTTC.

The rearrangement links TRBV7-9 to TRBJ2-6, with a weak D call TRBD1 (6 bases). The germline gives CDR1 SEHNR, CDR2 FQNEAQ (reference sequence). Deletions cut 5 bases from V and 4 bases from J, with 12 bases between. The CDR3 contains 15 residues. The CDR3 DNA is TGTGCCAGCAGCCAACAGGGTCGCGGGGCCAACGTCCTGACTTTC. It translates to CASSQQGRGANVLTF.

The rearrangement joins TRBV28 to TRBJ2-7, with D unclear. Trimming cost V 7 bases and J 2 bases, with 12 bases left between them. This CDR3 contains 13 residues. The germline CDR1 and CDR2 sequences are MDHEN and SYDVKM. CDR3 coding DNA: TGTGCCAGCAATTTGGCTCAGGCCTACGAGCAGTACTTC. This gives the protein CASNLAQAYEQYF.

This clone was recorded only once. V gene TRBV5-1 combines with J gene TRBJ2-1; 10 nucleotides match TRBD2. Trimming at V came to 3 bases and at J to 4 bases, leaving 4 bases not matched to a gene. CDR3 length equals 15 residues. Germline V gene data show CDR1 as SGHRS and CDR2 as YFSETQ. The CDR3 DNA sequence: TGCGCCAGCAGCTCTATAGCGGGGGGTTACAATGAGCAGTTCTTC. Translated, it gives CASSSIAGGYNEQFF.

CDR3 in DNA: TGCGCCAGCAGCCAAGGGACAGGGAGCAACACTGAAGCTTTCTTT. Its translation: CASSQGTGSNTEAFF. This chain uses TRBV4-3 with TRBJ1-1; TRBD1 matches at 8 bases. The CDR3 consists of 15 residues. CDR1 is LGHNA and CDR2 is YSLEER in the germline V gene. V lost 1 base, J lost 2 bases, and 3 bases stayed unmatched.

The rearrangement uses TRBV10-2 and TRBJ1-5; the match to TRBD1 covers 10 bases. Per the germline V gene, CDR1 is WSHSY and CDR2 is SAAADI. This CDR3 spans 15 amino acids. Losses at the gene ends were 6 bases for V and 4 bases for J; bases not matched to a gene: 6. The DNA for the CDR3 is TGCGCCAGCAGCCGGGGGACAGGGGATAATCAGCCCCAGCATTTT. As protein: CASSRGTGDNQPQHF.

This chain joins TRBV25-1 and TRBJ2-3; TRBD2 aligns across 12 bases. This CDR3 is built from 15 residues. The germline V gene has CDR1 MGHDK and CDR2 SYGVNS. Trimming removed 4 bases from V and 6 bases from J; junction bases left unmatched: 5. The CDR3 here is CASSGLAGGPDTQYF. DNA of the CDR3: TGTGCCAGCAGTGGTCTAGCGGGGGGGCCGGATACGCAGTATTTT.